A single sample is the source of the 14 T cell receptor beta chains below, sequenced in a study of CD8 T cells in Susac syndrome. RNA totalling roughly 0.45 to 1 ug underwent reverse transcription with random hexamers. MiXCR, applied by TCRdb to the immunoSEQ multiplex PCR reads, yields one record per CDR3 protein. The sample contains roughly 220,000 distinct CDR3 sequences, about 95% of which appear only once. Sequenced material: CD4+ T cells from PBMCs. The receptors come from a human donor with Susac syndrome.

The chain recombines TRBV29-1 with TRBJ2-5; no firm D call. Looked up from germline, CDR1 is SQVTM and CDR2 is ANQGSEA. V lost 7 bases and J lost 5, with 17 bases in between. This CDR3 is built from 13 residues. The CDR3 spells CSAQLTAAETQYF. The CDR3 DNA reads TGCAGCGCTCAACTCACAGCCGCCGAGACCCAGTACTTC.

The chain is built from TRBV4-2 and TRBJ2-5, with D possibly being TRBD1 (8 bases). The germline V gene encodes CDR1 LGHNA and CDR2 YNFKEQ. V was trimmed by 0 bases and J by 2 bases, leaving 16 bases between them. The CDR3 is 17 amino acids. As DNA, the CDR3 is TGTGCCAGCAGCCAAGATGGCACAGGGGGGGAACAAGAGACCCAGTACTTC. Its translation: CASSQDGTGGEQETQYF.

V and J are TRBV25-1 and TRBJ2-5; D not resolved. Germline-derived CDR1 and CDR2 are MGHDK and SYGVNS. V was pared by 1 base and J by 5 bases, with 11 bases between. The CDR3 length is 14 residues. The CDR3 nucleotides read TGTGCCAGCAGTGAATCCGGTGACAAGGAGACCCAGTACTTC. This sequence encodes CASSESGDKETQYF.

The rearrangement joins TRBV3-1 to TRBJ2-7; no reliable D call. Germline CDR1 and CDR2: LGHDT and YNNKEL (reference sequence). CDR3 size: 13 residues. V lost 4 bases and J 0 bases, leaving 7 bases between the germline ends. The CDR3 DNA reads TGTGCCAGCAGCCCGACACACTCCTACGAGCAGTACTTC. Protein sequence: CASSPTHSYEQYF.

The chain couples TRBV29-1 to TRBJ2-2; the match to TRBD1 covers 8 bases. This CDR3 has 14 residues. The germline gives CDR1 SQVTM, CDR2 ANQGSEA. The V gene end was trimmed by 4 bases and the J gene end by 4 bases; junction bases not matched to a gene: 5. CDR3 sequence (DNA): TGCAGCGTTGCAGGGGGCGCGGGCACCGGGGAGCTGTTTTTT. The encoded protein is CSVAGGAGTGELFF.

This rearrangement joins TRBV20-1 to TRBJ2-1, with 9 bases that match TRBD2. V was clipped by 5 bases and J by 6 bases; unmatched bases: 14. Looked up from germline, CDR1 is DFQATT and CDR2 is SNEGSKA (reference sequence). This CDR3 is 16 amino acids long. CDR3 protein: CSALPSSGARGNEQFF. CDR3 DNA sequence: TGCAGTGCTCTACCCTCTAGCGGGGCCCGGGGCAATGAGCAGTTCTTC.

The CDR3 sequence: CSARQVGGEKLFF. As DNA, the CDR3 is TGCAGCGCCCGACAGGTCGGCGGTGAAAAACTGTTTTTT. The chain combines TRBV29-1 with TRBJ1-4, with a possible D match to TRBD1 (6 bases). Looked up from germline, CDR1 is SQVTM and CDR2 is ANQGSEA. V was clipped by 7 bases and J by 7 bases, with 16 bases between them. This CDR3 has 13 amino acids.

In this sample, this clonotype turned up once. This sequence joins TRBV20-1 and TRBJ2-7; 7 nucleotides match TRBD1. The ends lost 3 bases at V and 2 bases at J; junction bases unmatched: 7. The germline CDR1 and CDR2 sequences are DFQATT and SNEGSKA (reference sequence). This CDR3 is built from 14 residues. The CDR3: CSASPGTVAYEQYF. CDR3 in DNA: TGCAGTGCTAGTCCCGGGACAGTCGCCTACGAGCAGTACTTC.

V usage is TRBV28 and J usage is TRBJ1-2, with D unclear. The CDR3 extends over 16 amino acids. The V and J ends lost 2 bases and 0 bases respectively, with 13 bases between them. Germline V lookup: CDR1 MDHEN, CDR2 SYDVKM. CDR3 protein: CASSLPPTSSNYGYTF. CDR3 DNA: TGTGCCAGCAGTTTACCCCCGACATCCTCTAACTATGGCTACACCTTC.

The genes are TRBV5-1 and TRBJ1-1; D is unclear. Germline V gene sequence: CDR1 SGHRS, CDR2 YFSETQ. Trimming left V 0 bases short and J 7 bases short, with 7 bases between. The CDR3 consists of 12 residues. In DNA form, the CDR3 reads TGCGCCAGCAGCTTGGATTTAGTTGAAGCTTTCTTT. Residues: CASSLDLVEAFF.

The chain uses TRBV7-2 and TRBJ2-7; the D gene is possibly TRBD2 (5 bases). Between the trimmed V and J ends, which lost 4 bases and 3 bases, there was a span of 10 bases. The CDR3 is 13 residues long. Germline V CDR1 and CDR2: SGHTA, FQGNSA. The DNA for the CDR3 is TGTGCCAGCAGCTCTTTCGGGGTCTACGAGCAGTACTTC. Protein product: CASSSFGVYEQYF.

This chain joins TRBV5-1 and TRBJ2-7; the D is unclear. The CDR3 runs 13 residues. V was trimmed by 7 bases and J by 5 bases, leaving 16 bases between them. Germline-derived CDR1 and CDR2 are SGHRS and YFSETQ. Here the CDR3 reads CASRPGLVDEQYF. The CDR3 DNA reads TGCGCCAGCCGCCCTGGGTTGGTCGACGAGCAGTACTTC.

The chain recombines TRBV18 with TRBJ2-6, with a possible D match to TRBD1 (5 bases). Trimming removed 3 bases at V and 0 bases at J, with 18 bases between. CDR3 length: 19 amino acids. Germline CDR1 is KGHSH and CDR2 is LQKENI. The CDR3 protein is CASSPTSGSPSSGANVLTF. CDR3 nucleotides: TGTGCCAGCTCACCTACCTCAGGGTCCCCGAGCTCTGGGGCCAACGTCCTGACTTTC.

The chain joins TRBV6-2 or TRBV6-3 to TRBJ2-2, with D unresolved. The V and J ends lost 7 bases and 4 bases respectively, with 10 bases between them. Germline values: CDR1 MNHEY, CDR2 SVGEGT. CDR3 length equals 13 residues. CDR3 coding DNA: TGTGCCAGCACCACTCCATTCACCGGGGAGCTGTTTTTT. Translation: CASTTPFTGELFF.